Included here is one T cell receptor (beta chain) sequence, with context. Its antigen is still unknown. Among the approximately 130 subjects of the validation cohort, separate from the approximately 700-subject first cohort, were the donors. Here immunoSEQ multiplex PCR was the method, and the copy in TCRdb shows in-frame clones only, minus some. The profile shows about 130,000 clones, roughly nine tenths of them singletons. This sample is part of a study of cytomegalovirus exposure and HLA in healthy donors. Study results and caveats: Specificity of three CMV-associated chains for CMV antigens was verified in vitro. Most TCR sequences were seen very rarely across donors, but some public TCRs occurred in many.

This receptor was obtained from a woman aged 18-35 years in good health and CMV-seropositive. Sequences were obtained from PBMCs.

Here the CDR3 DNA reads TGCAGCGTTGAAGATATCCAAGTGAGGGACAGGGCCTACAATGAGCAGTTCTTC. Residues: CSVEDIQVRDRAYNEQFF. The rearrangement joins TRBV29-1 to TRBJ2-1; 9 bases line up with TRBD1. CDR1 is SQVTM and CDR2 is ANQGSEA in the germline V gene. The CDR3 is made up of 18 amino acids. Losses at the gene ends were 0 bases for V and 2 bases for J; bases not matched to a gene: 11.